This TCR beta chain was sequenced in a study of cytomegalovirus exposure and HLA in healthy donors. General study results and limits: According to a later analysis, most TCR beta chains associated with CMV appeared HLA-restricted.

The study ran its PCR with 60 Vbeta and 13 Jbeta primers. Data came from immunoSEQ multiplex PCR; TCRdb stores just in-frame clones and leaves some out. The listing contains tens of thousands of clones. V lost 4 bases, J lost 3 bases, and 13 bases lay in between. The CDR3 loop spans 14 amino acids. Germline CDR1 reads MNHEY; CDR2 reads SVGAGI. Regarding this clone: Its cognate antigen is unknown.

The clonotype comes from a man in his sixties in good health and CMV-seropositive. The rearrangement links TRBV6-5 to TRBJ2-7; D is perhaps TRBD1 (5 bases). Sequenced sample: PBMCs. The CDR3 DNA is TGTGCCAGCAGTTCCCGGACAAGATTCTACGAGCAGTACTTC. This gives the protein CASSSRTRFYEQYF.